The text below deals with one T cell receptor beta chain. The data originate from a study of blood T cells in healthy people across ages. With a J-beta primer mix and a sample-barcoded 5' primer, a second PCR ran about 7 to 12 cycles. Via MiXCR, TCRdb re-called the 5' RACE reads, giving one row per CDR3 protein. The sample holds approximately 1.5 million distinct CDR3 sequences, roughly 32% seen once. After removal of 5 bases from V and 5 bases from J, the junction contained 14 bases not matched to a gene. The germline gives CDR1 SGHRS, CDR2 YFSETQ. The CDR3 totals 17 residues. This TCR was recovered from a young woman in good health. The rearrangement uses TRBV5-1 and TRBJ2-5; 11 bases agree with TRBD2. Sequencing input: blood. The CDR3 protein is CASSRNLLAGAYETQYF. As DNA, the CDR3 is TGCGCCAGCAGTCGAAACCTACTAGCGGGAGCTTACGAGACCCAGTACTTC.